This passage covers 22 T cell receptor beta chains from one sample sequenced in a study of blood T cell repertoires in COVID-19. This table comes from immunoSEQ multiplex PCR, and its TCRdb copy is limited to in-frame clones, with some not included. The repertoire includes roughly 250,000 clones, around nine tenths of them detected once, and roughly 1.7% sits in the top ten. The sequencing sample was made of PBMCs or T cells enriched from blood (not recorded which). These receptor sequences come from a woman aged 45-65 years who had recovered from COVID-19.

This rearrangement joins TRBV7-9 to TRBJ2-1; tentatively, D is TRBD1 (6 bases). Germline V gives CDR1 SEHNR, CDR2 FQNEAQ (reference sequence). Trimming took 7 bases from V and 7 from J, leaving 14 bases between them. CDR3 length: 13 residues. CDR3 coding DNA: TGTGCCAGCACCCGGGACACGGCGAATGAGCAGTTCTTC. Protein sequence: CASTRDTANEQFF. Based on the CDR3 plus reference TRBV7-9 and TRBJ2-1, the full variable domain is DTGVSQNPRHKITKRGQNVTFRCDPISEHNRLYWYRQTLGQGPEFLTYFQNEAQLEKSRLLSDRFSAERPKGSFSTLEIQRTEQGDSAMYLCASTRDTANEQFFGPGTRLTVL.

The chain has TRBV2 and TRBJ2-7, with 7 nucleotides matching TRBD1. V lost 7 bases to trimming and J lost 6 bases; unmatched junction nucleotides: 3. The CDR3 covers 11 residues. CDR1 and CDR2 from the germline V gene are SNHLY and FYNNEI. The CDR3 here is CASTRDSEQYF. Here the CDR3 DNA reads TGTGCCAGCACCCGGGACAGCGAGCAGTACTTC. The full variable domain, with the rest looked up from reference TRBV2 and TRBJ2-7, is EPEVTQTPSHQVTQMGQEVILRCVPISNHLYFYWYRQILGQKVEFLVSFYNNEISEKSEIFDDQFSVERPDGSNFTLKIRSTKLEDSAMYFCASTRDSEQYFGPGTRLTVT.

This clone has only a few counts. This chain links TRBV28 with TRBJ1-2; D perhaps matches TRBD1 (6 bases). Germline V lookup: CDR1 MDHEN, CDR2 SYDVKM. CDR3 size: 13 residues. V was shortened by 11 bases and J by 4 bases, with 17 bases between the two germline ends. The CDR3 nucleotides read TGTGCCTCCGGACAGATCGATCTCTATGGCTACACCTTC. It translates to CASGQIDLYGYTF.

This sequence joins TRBV30 and TRBJ1-5; 8 bases are a match to TRBD1. J gave up 4 bases and V 1 base, and 6 bases lay outside the gene matches. Germline V lookup: CDR1 GTSNPN, CDR2 SVGIG (reference sequence). The CDR3 has 15 amino acids. The CDR3 spells CAWSAPDRANQPQHF. CDR3 coding DNA: TGTGCCTGGAGTGCCCCGGACAGGGCTAATCAGCCCCAGCATTTT.

The sample holds a few counts of this clone. The genes are TRBV30 and TRBJ2-1; 7 bases are a match to TRBD2. Unmatched junction bases numbered 9, after V lost 0 bases and J lost 4 bases. Germline lookup yields CDR1 GTSNPN and CDR2 SVGIG (reference sequence). The CDR3 spans 16 residues. The CDR3 here is CAWSVLGREEYNEQFF. The CDR3 coding sequence is TGTGCCTGGAGTGTTCTAGGACGGGAGGAATACAATGAGCAGTTCTTC.

This sequence joins TRBV12-3 or TRBV12-4 and TRBJ1-2; 7 bases are a match to TRBD1. Trimming removed 6 bases from V and 4 bases from J; junction bases left unmatched: 5. The CDR3 is 13 residues long. The CDR3 region is CASSIKGAYGYTF. The CDR3 nucleotides are TGTGCCAGCAGCATTAAGGGGGCCTATGGCTACACCTTC.

This clone has a handful of counts. This CDR3 is CASSYETGGTEAFF. For the CDR3, the DNA is TGTGCCAGCAGTTACGAGACAGGGGGCACTGAAGCTTTCTTT. The J gene is TRBJ1-1, the V gene TRBV6-2 or TRBV6-3, with 9 positions matching TRBD1. Germline V CDR1 and CDR2: MNHEY, SVGEGT. The V segment lost 2 bases and the J segment 4 bases; nucleotides outside the gene matches: 2. The CDR3 is 14 residues long.

The chain is built from TRBV9 and TRBJ1-6, with a tentative D call TRBD1 (5 bases). V was shortened by 0 bases and J by 7 bases, with 11 bases between the two germline ends. From germline, CDR1 is SGDLS and CDR2 YYNGEE. The CDR3 length is 15 residues. The chain's CDR3 is CASSVDLGHNSPLHF. DNA for the CDR3: TGTGCCAGCAGCGTAGATTTGGGGCACAATTCACCCCTCCACTTT.

This chain uses TRBV5-5 with TRBJ2-5; TRBD2 aligns across 9 bases. The CDR3 is 16 amino acids. Germline CDR1 is SGHKS and CDR2 is YYEKEE (reference sequence). With V trimmed by 4 bases and J by 2 bases, 9 bases remained unmatched. As DNA, the CDR3 is TGTGCCAGCAGCGCTGGGAATAGCGGGAGACAAGAGACCCAGTACTTC. Amino acid sequence: CASSAGNSGRQETQYF.

The rearrangement links TRBV18 to TRBJ2-1, with 10 bases identical to TRBD2. Losses at the gene ends were 4 bases for V and 7 bases for J; bases not matched to a gene: 10. Germline CDR1 and CDR2: KGHSH and LQKENI. This CDR3 contains 16 residues. Written as DNA, the CDR3 is TGTGCCAGCTCACTAATAGCGGGAGGCGCGAGGAATGAGCAGTTCTTC. Residues: CASSLIAGGARNEQFF.

Of note for this clone: One end of the junction does not line up with germline, which may come from a read error. The rearrangement joins TRBV28 to TRBJ2-2, with D possibly matching TRBD2 (6 bases). CDR3 size: 13 residues. Looked up from germline, CDR1 is MDHEN and CDR2 is SYDVKM. The CDR3 bases are TGCTTCTCAGGAGGGCAAAATGCCGGGGAGCTGTTTTTT. Its protein product is CFSGGQNAGELFF.

The CDR3 reads CASSFTSGSYEQYF. DNA for the CDR3: TGTGCCAGCAGCTTTACTAGCGGCTCCTACGAGCAGTACTTC. This sequence joins TRBV5-4 and TRBJ2-7; 8 bases are a match to TRBD2. The trim removed 2 bases at V and 0 bases at J, leaving 1 base unmatched. Looked up from germline, CDR1 is SGHNT and CDR2 is YYREEE (reference sequence). CDR3 length equals 14 residues. The complete variable domain, with remaining parts taken from reference TRBV5-4 and TRBJ2-7, reads ETGVTQSPTHLIKTRGQQVTLRCSSQSGHNTVSWYQQALGQGPQFIFQYYREEENGRGNFPPRFSGLQFPNYSSELNVNALELDDSALYLCASSFTSGSYEQYFGPGTRLTVT.

The chain combines TRBV19 with TRBJ2-1; unclear D gene. CDR3 size: 14 residues. V lost 2 bases and J 2 bases, leaving 7 bases between the germline ends. Germline V gene lookup returns CDR1 LNHDA and CDR2 SQIVND (reference sequence). In DNA form, the CDR3 reads TGTGCCAGTAGTATACAGGTAACCTACAATGAGCAGTTCTTC. Its translation: CASSIQVTYNEQFF. The entire variable domain, with the rest obtained from reference TRBV19 and TRBJ2-1, is as follows: DGGITQSPKYLFRKEGQNVTLSCEQNLNHDAMYWYRQDPGQGLRLIYYSQIVNDFQKGDIAEGYSVSREKKESFPLTVTSAQKNPTAFYLCASSIQVTYNEQFFGPGTRLTVL.

V gene TRBV7-8 combines with J gene TRBJ2-1, with TRBD2 identical over 7 bases. Germline assignment: CDR1 SGHVS and CDR2 FQNEAQ. Trimming cost V 5 bases and J 0 bases; bases outside gene matches: 13. The CDR3 is 18 residues long. The CDR3 reads CASSHRQGRGSSYNEQFF. CDR3 nucleotide sequence: TGTGCCAGCAGCCATAGACAAGGGCGGGGGTCCTCCTACAATGAGCAGTTCTTC. Complete variable domain (other parts from reference TRBV7-8 and TRBJ2-1): GAGVSQSPRYKVAKRGQDVALRCDPISGHVSLFWYQQALGQGPEFLTYFQNEAQLDKSGLPSDRFFAERPEGSVSTLKIQRTQQEDSAVYLCASSHRQGRGSSYNEQFFGPGTRLTVL.

This clone was seen once. The gene calls are TRBV11-2 and TRBJ2-7; D call uncertain. Between the trimmed V and J ends, which lost 3 bases and 3 bases, there was a span of 6 bases. The CDR3 has 12 amino acids. Germline V gene sequence: CDR1 SGHAT, CDR2 FQNNGV. In nucleotides, the CDR3 is TGTGCCAGCAGCTTTGCGTACTACGAGCAGTACTTC. Protein sequence: CASSFAYYEQYF.

This clone came up a few times. The V gene is TRBV23-1, the J gene TRBJ1-5; D gene ambiguous. TRBV23-1 falls under the ORF class, with uncertain function. V was clipped by 0 bases and J by 1 base, with 7 bases between them. This CDR3 contains 15 residues. The CDR3 DNA is TGCGCCAGCAGTCAATCCCCCGGGAGCAATCAGCCCCAGCATTTT. It yields the protein CASSQSPGSNQPQHF.

The chain employs TRBV6-6 and TRBJ2-7; TRBD1 matches 7 bases. CDR1 and CDR2 from the germline V gene are MNHNY and SVGAGI (reference sequence). The CDR3 is 14 amino acids. Trimming at V came to 2 bases and at J to 3 bases, leaving 4 bases not matched to a gene. The CDR3 region has the DNA TGTGCCAGCAGTTACCAACAGGGGATCTACGAGCAGTACTTC. As protein: CASSYQQGIYEQYF.

V and J are TRBV10-3 and TRBJ2-3; 12 nucleotides match TRBD2. Germline CDR1 ENHRY, CDR2 SYGVKD. Germline trimming cut 6 bases from V and 2 bases from J; bases unmatched to any gene: 6. The CDR3 length is 16 residues. The CDR3 DNA sequence: TGTGCCATCAGACCAGGACTAGCGGGAATCACAGATACGCAGTATTTT. Protein: CAIRPGLAGITDTQYF.

The rearrangement uses TRBV28 and TRBJ1-2, with 8 nucleotides matching TRBD1. Germline V gene sequence: CDR1 MDHEN, CDR2 SYDVKM. CDR3 length: 15 amino acids. The V segment lost 5 bases and the J segment 7 bases; nucleotides outside the gene matches: 12. CDR3 region: CASSRNRQGTGGYTF. CDR3 in DNA: TGTGCCAGCAGTAGGAATCGACAGGGGACAGGTGGCTACACCTTC.

The chain is built from TRBV7-9 and TRBJ2-7, with 8 bases aligning to TRBD2. CDR1 SEHNR and CDR2 FQNEAQ come from the germline V gene (reference sequence). V shed 7 bases and J 9 bases; nucleotides not matched to a gene: 20. This CDR3 has 16 amino acids. The CDR3: CASTTGNSGIHLGQYF. DNA for the CDR3: TGTGCCAGCACCACGGGAAATAGCGGGATACACCTGGGGCAGTACTTC.

The DNA for the CDR3 is TGTGCCAGCAGCAGTCGAGGACTAGCGGGAGCCCAAACATACAATGAGCAGTTCTTC. Encoded protein: CASSSRGLAGAQTYNEQFF. This chain uses TRBV21-1 with TRBJ2-1; TRBD2 is the table's D call, not checked against the DNA. TRBV21-1 is designated a pseudogene. This CDR3 has 19 residues.

The J gene is TRBJ2-5, the V gene TRBV5-1; 10 nucleotides align to TRBD1. Trimming took 3 bases from V and 5 from J; bases not matched to a gene: 7. CDR3 length equals 15 residues. From germline, CDR1 is SGHRS and CDR2 YFSETQ. The CDR3 DNA sequence: TGCGCCAGCAGCTCGGGGACAGGGGTCCCTGAGACCCAGTACTTC. This codes for CASSSGTGVPETQYF.